Each of the 29 T cell receptor beta chains below was sequenced from the same sample in a study of T cell responses to AZD1222 COVID-19 vaccine. Some clones are missing from TCRdb's copy, which holds only in-frame ones; the method was immunoSEQ multiplex PCR. The table has 130,000 or so clones, 94% seen once. This specimen was peripheral blood, taken on day 0 of AZD1222 vaccination. The receptor set was obtained from an adult in good health.

This clone appeared many times. This rearrangement joins TRBV2 to TRBJ2-7; D is possibly TRBD2 (6 bases). CDR1 is SNHLY and CDR2 is FYNNEI in the germline V gene. The CDR3 length is 16 residues. V was shortened by 8 bases and J by 3 bases, with 23 bases between the two germline ends. CDR3 coding DNA: TGTGCCAGCGAGGATGGGGCGACTAGTCGGTTCTACGAGCAGTACTTC. Translated: CASEDGATSRFYEQYF.

This sequence joins TRBV19 and TRBJ2-4; 9 bases line up with TRBD1. Germline V gene data show CDR1 as LNHDA and CDR2 as SQIVND (reference sequence). V dropped 5 bases and J dropped 0; count of bases not matched to a gene: 8. This CDR3 is built from 17 residues. DNA for the CDR3: TGTGCCAGTAGTGTGGGACAGGGCGCGCTAGCCAAAAACATTCAGTACTTC. It translates to CASSVGQGALAKNIQYF.

The chain links TRBV11-2 to TRBJ2-1; possibly TRBD2 for D (5 bases). Germline assignment: CDR1 SGHAT and CDR2 FQNNGV. This CDR3 is built from 12 residues. Trimming stripped 6 bases from V and 14 bases from J, with 17 bases between. CDR3 loop: CASSLWEREEFF. Here the CDR3 DNA reads TGTGCCAGCAGTCTTTGGGAGAGAGAGGAGTTCTTC.

The chain couples TRBV15 to TRBJ1-1; a weak D match, TRBD1 (5 bases). The CDR3 is made up of 11 amino acids. Germline CDR1 LNHNV, CDR2 YYDKDF (reference sequence). Deletions cut 8 bases from V and 8 bases from J, with 12 bases between. The CDR3 spells CATAGSGEAFF. The CDR3 nucleotides read TGTGCCACCGCAGGGTCCGGGGAAGCTTTCTTT.

CDR3 sequence: CASSGLAPSTGELFF. DNA for the CDR3: TGTGCCAGCAGCGGACTAGCTCCAAGCACCGGGGAGCTGTTTTTT. J is TRBJ2-2 and V is TRBV5-5; 8 bases align to TRBD2. Per the germline V gene, CDR1 is SGHKS and CDR2 is YYEKEE (reference sequence). V dropped 4 bases and J dropped 4; count of bases not matched to a gene: 6. The CDR3 is made up of 15 amino acids.

CDR3 sequence: CASRLVREGTDTQYF. The CDR3 nucleotides read TGTGCAAGTCGCTTAGTGCGGGAGGGCACAGATACGCAGTATTTT. The V and J genes are TRBV12-2 and TRBJ2-3; the table's D gene call, TRBD2, was not cross checked with the DNA. TRBV12-2 is a pseudogene. The CDR3 is 15 residues long.

The CDR3 here is CASSFRGTNTGELFF. CDR3 nucleotide sequence: TGTGCCAGTAGTTTCCGCGGGACGAACACCGGGGAGCTGTTTTTT. The chain carries TRBV19 and TRBJ2-2; D is perhaps TRBD2 (6 bases). Trimming took off 5 bases at V and 0 bases at J, with 10 bases between the two ends. The germline V gene encodes CDR1 LNHDA and CDR2 SQIVND (reference sequence). The length of the CDR3 is 15 residues.

This sequence joins TRBV9 and TRBJ2-2; possible D gene TRBD1, 5 bases. CDR3 length: 16 amino acids. V was pared by 0 bases and J by 7 bases, with 16 bases between. Looked up from germline, CDR1 is SGDLS and CDR2 is YYNGEE. The CDR3 is CASSVDVRVNHGELFF. CDR3 sequence (DNA): TGTGCCAGCAGCGTAGACGTCAGGGTTAACCACGGGGAGCTGTTTTTT.

This clone has only one observation. The V and J genes are TRBV7-9 and TRBJ1-2; 10 nucleotides agree with TRBD1. Trimming at V came to 4 bases and at J to 0 bases, leaving 2 bases not matched to a gene. Germline values: CDR1 SEHNR, CDR2 FQNEAQ (reference sequence). This CDR3 is 15 amino acids long. This chain's CDR3 is CASSSGTGANYGYTF. CDR3 nucleotides: TGTGCCAGCAGCTCAGGGACAGGGGCTAACTATGGCTACACCTTC.

The chain recombines TRBV23-1 with TRBJ2-1; D may match TRBD1 or TRBD2 (5 bases each). TRBV23-1 is designated an ORF whose function remains uncertain. There are 17 residues in the CDR3. Trimming took off 0 bases at V and 8 bases at J, with 20 bases between the two ends. CDR3 in DNA: TGCGCCAGCAGTCAATCGACGGTACAGGTCGGGGACCATGAGCAGTTCTTC. Protein: CASSQSTVQVGDHEQFF.

In this sample, this clone turned up a few times. The chain employs TRBV6-5 and TRBJ1-2; possibly TRBD1 for D (5 bases). The CDR3 length is 14 residues. The germline V gene has CDR1 MNHEY and CDR2 SVGAGI. V was shortened by 6 bases and J by 3 bases, with 14 bases between the two germline ends. The CDR3 is CASRAGGDDYGYTF. The CDR3 bases are TGTGCCAGCAGGGCGGGGGGGGACGACTATGGCTACACCTTC.

The CDR3 reads CASSRGMNTEAFF. The DNA of the CDR3 is TGTGCCAGTAGTCGGGGGATGAACACTGAAGCTTTCTTT. J is TRBJ1-1 and V is TRBV19; weak D call: TRBD1 (5 bases). Trimming pared 5 bases from V and 0 bases from J, leaving 7 bases between. Germline loops: CDR1 LNHDA, CDR2 SQIVND (reference sequence). This CDR3 spans 13 amino acids.

This chain's CDR3 is CASSAPGENSYEQYF. In DNA, the CDR3 is TGTGCCAGCAGCGCCCCGGGGGAGAACTCCTACGAGCAGTACTTC. The V and J genes are TRBV5-4 and TRBJ2-7, with D maybe TRBD2 (6 bases). Per the germline V gene, CDR1 is SGHNT and CDR2 is YYREEE (reference sequence). V shed 4 bases and J shed 0 bases, with 14 bases lying between them. This CDR3 region has 15 residues.

This chain connects TRBV28 to TRBJ2-1; the match to TRBD1 covers 9 bases. The germline CDR1 and CDR2 sequences are MDHEN and SYDVKM. The length of the CDR3 is 15 residues. Trimming cost V 5 bases and J 8 bases; bases outside gene matches: 10. CDR3 protein: CASSTSGTGSDEQFF. Here the CDR3 DNA reads TGTGCCAGCAGTACATCCGGGACAGGGTCCGATGAGCAGTTCTTC.

This clone has only one observation. This chain uses TRBV3-1 (or the pseudogene TRBV3-2) with TRBJ2-7; perhaps D is TRBD1 or TRBD2 (5 bases each). The germline V gene has CDR1 LGHDT and CDR2 YNNKEL (reference sequence). V dropped 1 base and J dropped 5 bases, with 12 bases sitting between them. The CDR3 totals 14 residues. In DNA, the CDR3 is TGTGCCAGCAGCCAAGCGGGGACCCTCCACGAGCAGTACTTC. It codes for CASSQAGTLHEQYF.

The V gene is TRBV19, the J gene TRBJ2-1; weak D call: TRBD2 (5 bases). Trimming removed 3 bases from V and 3 bases from J, with 21 bases in between. The CDR3 runs 18 residues. Germline CDR1 and CDR2: LNHDA and SQIVND (reference sequence). In DNA form, the CDR3 reads TGTGCCAGTAGTATGGGGAGTGGTTATTCCACGGGCTACAATGAGCAGTTCTTC. Protein sequence: CASSMGSGYSTGYNEQFF.

A word on this clone: This same CDR3 is encoded by further DNA sequences in the sample. The J gene is TRBJ1-5, the V gene TRBV9; D unclear. The CDR3 is 14 amino acids. Trimming took 0 bases from V and 4 from J, leaving 8 bases between them. Germline values: CDR1 SGDLS, CDR2 YYNGEE. The CDR3 protein is CASSVGGGNQPQHF. The CDR3, as DNA: TGTGCCAGCAGCGTAGGGGGTGGTAATCAGCCCCAGCATTTT.

CDR3 in amino acids: CASMPGTRNYGYTF. The CDR3 DNA is TGTGCCAGCATGCCCGGGACACGAAACTATGGCTACACCTTC. The chain has TRBV6-4 and TRBJ1-2; maybe TRBD1 (6 bases). This CDR3 is 14 amino acids long. Looked up from germline, CDR1 is MRHNA and CDR2 is SNTAGT. Trimming left V 7 bases short and J 2 bases short, with 14 bases between.

CDR3 sequence reads: CASSLAGGRYEQYF. The CDR3 nucleotides read TGTGCCAGCAGTTTAGCGGGAGGCCGCTACGAGCAGTACTTC. The chain recombines TRBV28 with TRBJ2-7, with 8 positions matching TRBD2. CDR3 length equals 14 residues. From germline, CDR1 is MDHEN and CDR2 SYDVKM. V trimming: 2 bases; J trimming: 3 bases; junction bases outside the gene matches: 3.

The chain combines TRBV5-1 with TRBJ2-2; a weak D match, TRBD2 (6 bases). The CDR3 spans 14 residues. V lost 0 bases and J lost 6, with 9 bases in between. The germline V gene has CDR1 SGHRS and CDR2 YFSETQ. The DNA of the CDR3 is TGCGCCAGCAGCTTGGAGGGAGGCGCCGGGGAGCTGTTTTTT. Encoded protein: CASSLEGGAGELFF.

The genes are TRBV28 and TRBJ2-1; unclear D gene. The germline V and J ends were trimmed by 2 bases and 6 bases, with 17 bases remaining between them. Germline V CDR1 and CDR2: MDHEN, SYDVKM. CDR3 length: 16 residues. DNA of the CDR3: TGTGCCAGCAGTTTAGGGCACCTACAGAGGCTCAATGAGCAGTTCTTC. Translating gives CASSLGHLQRLNEQFF.

The chain employs TRBV7-2 and TRBJ2-2; the match to TRBD2 covers 11 bases. Per the germline V gene, CDR1 is SGHTA and CDR2 is FQGNSA. The CDR3 spans 17 residues. The V and J ends lost 3 bases and 6 bases, in that order; junction bases with no gene match: 9. DNA of the CDR3: TGTGCCAGCAGCTTCGGTAAACTAGCGGGAGTCGCCGGGGAGCTGTTTTTT. Protein: CASSFGKLAGVAGELFF.

With regard to this clone: At one of its ends the junction is not consistent with the germline gene, which may arise from a read error. This chain links TRBV7-2 with TRBJ2-7; the match to TRBD2 covers 10 bases. The CDR3 is 17 residues long. From germline, CDR1 is SGHTA and CDR2 FQGNSA. This chain's CDR3 is CASSLLAGFSASHEQYF. DNA for the CDR3: TGTGCCAGCAGCCTACTAGCGGGGTTTTCCGCCTCCCACGAGCAGTACTTC.

The chain links TRBV6-1 to TRBJ1-4; D is possibly TRBD1 (6 bases). The CDR3 is 18 amino acids. CDR1 and CDR2 (germline): MNHNS, SASEGT. V gave up 4 bases and J gave up 0 bases, with 18 bases separating them. The CDR3 spells CASSGGLRRGATNEKLFF. CDR3 DNA sequence: TGTGCCAGCAGTGGAGGATTGAGAAGGGGGGCAACTAATGAAAAACTGTTTTTT.

The chain couples TRBV27 to TRBJ1-5; D might be TRBD1 (6 bases). CDR1 is MNHEY, CDR2 SMNVEV, per germline (reference sequence). The CDR3 sequence is 14 residues long. V lost 1 base to trimming and J lost 7 bases, with 11 bases between them. CDR3: CASSLWAGAQPQHF. In nucleotides, the CDR3 is TGTGCCAGCAGTTTATGGGCAGGGGCGCAGCCCCAGCATTTT.

The V gene is TRBV28, the J gene TRBJ1-1; D not certain. Germline V gives CDR1 MDHEN, CDR2 SYDVKM. Trimming cost V 5 bases and J 5 bases, with 9 bases left between them. The CDR3 has 12 residues. The CDR3, as DNA: TGTGCCAGCAGTCTTAGGGTTACTGAAGCTTTCTTT. It codes for CASSLRVTEAFF.

The gene calls are TRBV9 and TRBJ2-1; 7 bases are a match to TRBD2. Germline CDR1 SGDLS, CDR2 YYNGEE. V shed 2 bases and J 8 bases; nucleotides not matched to a gene: 10. The CDR3 has 15 amino acids. CDR3 in amino acids: CASSVRDYREDEQFF. The DNA of the CDR3 is TGTGCCAGCAGCGTCAGGGACTACCGAGAAGATGAGCAGTTCTTC.

The chain has TRBV7-3 and TRBJ2-6; no firm D call. Trimming took 0 bases from V and 1 from J, leaving 4 bases between them. The CDR3 has 15 amino acids. From germline, CDR1 is SGHTA and CDR2 FQGTGA. The CDR3 bases are TGTGCCAGCAGCTTAACTAGATCTGGGGCCAACGTCCTGACTTTC. This codes for CASSLTRSGANVLTF.

V is TRBV28 and J is TRBJ2-7, with TRBD1 as a possible D gene (6 bases). Germline loops: CDR1 MDHEN, CDR2 SYDVKM. The length of the CDR3 is 15 residues. Trimming took 7 bases from V and 0 from J, leaving 16 bases between them. The CDR3 protein is CASTEWTDGSYEQYF. The CDR3 DNA reads TGTGCCAGCACCGAGTGGACAGACGGCTCCTACGAGCAGTACTTC.